These 4 T cell receptor beta chains were sequenced from one sample in a study of vaccination effects on CD4 cells after COVID-19. Expansion of antigen-specific CD4+ T cells with viral peptide pools was carried out by the ViraFEST assay before sequencing. Isolation of CD4+ T cells took place after approximately 10 days of culture. Absence of prior SARS-CoV-2 infection characterized the vaccine recipients, who showed negative nucleocapsid antibodies. These TCRs' antigens remain unknown. Assay: immunoSEQ multiplex PCR; the TCRdb copy retains only in-frame clones and omits some. The sample has 52,000 or so clones; around 70% are singletons. The sample consisted of CD4+ T cells from PBMCs cultured with SARS-CoV-2 spike peptides, taken before COVID-19 vaccination. These receptors came from a human donor who received a COVID-19 vaccine.

This clone was seen a handful of times. The rearrangement joins TRBV2 to TRBJ1-5; D ambiguous. Trimming stripped 8 bases from V and 0 bases from J, with 23 bases between. CDR3 size: 18 residues. CDR1 is SNHLY and CDR2 is FYNNEI in the germline V gene. Here the CDR3 DNA reads TGTGCCAGCGGTTATGGAGGGAGTCGGCAGTATAGCAATCAGCCCCAGCATTTT. Translation gives CASGYGGSRQYSNQPQHF.

CDR3 residues: CASRVGGPNQPQHF. CDR3 DNA: TGTGCCAGCAGGGTCGGGGGCCCCAATCAGCCCCAGCATTTT. This sequence joins TRBV2 and TRBJ1-5, with D possibly being TRBD1 (6 bases). Trimming cost V 6 bases and J 3 bases, with 12 bases left between them. The CDR3 is 14 amino acids. Germline V gene data show CDR1 as SNHLY and CDR2 as FYNNEI.

This sequence joins TRBV19 and TRBJ1-5; TRBD1 is a possible D gene (5 bases). Germline loops: CDR1 LNHDA, CDR2 SQIVND (reference sequence). The V and J ends lost 7 bases and 0 bases respectively, with 10 bases between them. This CDR3 is built from 14 residues. The CDR3 coding sequence is TGTGCCAGTACCGACAGCGATAGCAATCAGCCCCAGCATTTT. Translating it yields CASTDSDSNQPQHF. Looking up the rest from reference TRBV19 and TRBJ1-5 gives the full variable domain: DGGITQSPKYLFRKEGQNVTLSCEQNLNHDAMYWYRQDPGQGLRLIYYSQIVNDFQKGDIAEGYSVSREKKESFPLTVTSAQKNPTAFYLCASTDSDSNQPQHFGDGTRLSIL.

This chain links TRBV30 with TRBJ2-5; the D is unclear. The CDR3 covers 12 residues. Germline values: CDR1 GTSNPN, CDR2 SVGIG (reference sequence). The CDR3 DNA is TGTGCTGCTGGTCGGGTTCAAGAGACCCAGTACTTC. Protein product: CAAGRVQETQYF.